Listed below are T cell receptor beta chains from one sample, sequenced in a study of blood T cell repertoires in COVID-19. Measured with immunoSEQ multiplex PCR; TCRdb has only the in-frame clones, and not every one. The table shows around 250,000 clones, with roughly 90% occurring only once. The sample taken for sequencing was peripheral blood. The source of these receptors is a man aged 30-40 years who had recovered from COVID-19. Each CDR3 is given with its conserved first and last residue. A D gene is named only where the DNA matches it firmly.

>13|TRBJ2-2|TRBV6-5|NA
CASSRRAIGELFF
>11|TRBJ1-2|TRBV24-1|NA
CATSDQGIYTF
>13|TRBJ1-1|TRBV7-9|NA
CASSLSRGSEAFF
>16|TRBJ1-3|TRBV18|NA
CASSPPQGNSGNTIYF
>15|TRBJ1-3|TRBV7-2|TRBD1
CASSPRQGAGNTIYF
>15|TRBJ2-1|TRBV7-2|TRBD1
CASSGDRDIYNEQFF
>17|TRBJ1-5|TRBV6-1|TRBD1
CASSEDGTGGDNQPQHF
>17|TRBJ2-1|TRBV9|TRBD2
CASSVRVRAGGYNEQFF
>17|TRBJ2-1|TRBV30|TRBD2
CAWRGGSGGLKYNEQFF
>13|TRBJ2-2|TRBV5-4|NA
CASSLGGDGELFF
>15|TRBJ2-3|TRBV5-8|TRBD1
CASSLGTGGGDTQYF
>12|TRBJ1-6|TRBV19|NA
CASMVPGSPLHF
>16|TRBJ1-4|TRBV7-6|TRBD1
CASSLAGTGGDEKLFF
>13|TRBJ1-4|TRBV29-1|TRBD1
CSVADRGLEKLFF
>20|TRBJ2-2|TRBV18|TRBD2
CASSPLPRLAGAANTGELFF
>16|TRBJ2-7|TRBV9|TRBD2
CASSGRTSDTPYEQYF
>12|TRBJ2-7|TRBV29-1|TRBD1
CSGGTGGYEQYF
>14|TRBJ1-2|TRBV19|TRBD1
CASRRQGFGDGYTF
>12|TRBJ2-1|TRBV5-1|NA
CASSPTGNEQFF
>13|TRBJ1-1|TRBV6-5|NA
CASSYLPNTEAFF
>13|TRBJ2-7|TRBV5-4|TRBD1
CASSLDRAYEQYF
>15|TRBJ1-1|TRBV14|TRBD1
CASSQGQGGLTEAFF
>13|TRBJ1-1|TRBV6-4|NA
CASRPEGNTEAFF
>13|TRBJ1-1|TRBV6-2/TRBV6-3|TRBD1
CASSYDRGTEAFF
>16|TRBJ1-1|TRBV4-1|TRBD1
CASSQDLRTGSPEAFF
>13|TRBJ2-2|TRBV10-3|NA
CAISETGQGELFF
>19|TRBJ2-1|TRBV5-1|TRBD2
CASSPWTSGGAVSYNEQFF
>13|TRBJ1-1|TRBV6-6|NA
CASSQTAGTEAFF
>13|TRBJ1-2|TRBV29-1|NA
CSVLRNRDLGYTF
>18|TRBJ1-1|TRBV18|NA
CASSPRGVGRGANTEAFF
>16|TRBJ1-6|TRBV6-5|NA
CASSYSERTYNSPLHF
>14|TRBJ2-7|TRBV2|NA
CASRDTGSSYEQYF
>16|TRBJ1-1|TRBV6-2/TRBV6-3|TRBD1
CASSYGTGVMNTEAFF
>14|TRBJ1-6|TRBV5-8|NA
CASSLAIADSPLHF
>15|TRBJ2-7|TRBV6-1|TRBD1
CASSFLGTASYEQYF
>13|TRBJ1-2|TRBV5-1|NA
CASSSQGNYGYTF
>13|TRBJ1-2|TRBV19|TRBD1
CASSVDRGYGYTF
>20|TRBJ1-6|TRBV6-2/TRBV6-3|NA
CASSYSPPHDGSSYNSPLHF
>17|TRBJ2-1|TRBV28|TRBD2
CASSLFSSGGAHNEQFF